The entry below describes one TCR beta chain. The data were obtained in a study of OX40 agonist ivuxolimab in advanced cancers. Study-level information: Cohort: roughly 79% men, mean age approximately 60, aged about 20 to 79. In three patients, partial responses were observed, one with hepatocellular carcinoma and two with cutaneous melanoma.

Germline V gene lookup returns CDR1 SGDLS and CDR2 YYNGEE. V lost 0 bases to trimming and J lost 4 bases, with 13 bases between them. This CDR3 is 15 amino acids long. Clones were sequenced by immunoSEQ multiplex PCR, and TCRdb holds only the in-frame ones, with some missing. The data contain fewer than 25,000 clones, about 87% of them singletons. The receptor was derived from an adult with an advanced solid tumor such as melanoma, head and neck, liver or kidney cancer. The chain links TRBV9 to TRBJ1-1; D is unclear. The sample was CD4+ or CD8+ T cells sorted from blood, taken in a trial of the OX40 agonist ivuxolimab. CDR3 sequence reads: CASSVVVGGSTEAFF. The CDR3 bases are TGTGCCAGCAGCGTAGTGGTAGGAGGGAGCACTGAAGCTTTCTTT.